Below are 3 T cell receptor beta chains sequenced from a single sample in a study of shared clonotypes between healthy human individuals. TCRdb's table, derived via immunoSEQ multiplex PCR, lists solely in-frame clones and lacks some. The sample records roughly 2.2 million clones, more than 85% being singletons. Sequencing was carried out using naive CD4+ T cells from PBMCs. Subset indicated: CD45RA+ positively selected. The receptors come from a man aged 18 to 35 in good health. Some clones in this sample may be carry-over from other donors' samples.

The chain carries TRBV28 and TRBJ2-3; TRBD2 matches at 10 bases. V shed 7 bases and J 6 bases; nucleotides not matched to a gene: 16. The germline V gene encodes CDR1 MDHEN and CDR2 SYDVKM. This CDR3 comprises 17 residues. The CDR3 here is CASTPLSGRALADTQYF. CDR3 sequence (DNA): TGTGCCAGCACCCCCCTCAGCGGGAGGGCCCTCGCGGATACGCAGTATTTT.

The V call is TRBV7-2, the J call TRBJ2-3; a possible D gene is TRBD2 (5 bases). Looked up from germline, CDR1 is SGHTA and CDR2 is FQGNSA. This CDR3 region has 15 residues. The V gene lost 1 base and the J gene lost 0 bases, with 8 bases spanning the gap. The CDR3 coding sequence is TGTGCCAGCAGCTTAGTGGCTAGCAGCACAGATACGCAGTATTTT. This gives the protein CASSLVASSTDTQYF.

This chain's CDR3 is CASSQDRDRGSPLHF. The DNA of the CDR3 is TGTGCCAGCAGCCAAGACCGGGACAGGGGTTCACCCCTCCACTTT. The chain links TRBV14 to TRBJ1-6; TRBD1 aligns across 10 bases. Germline V gene lookup returns CDR1 SGHDN and CDR2 FVKESK. The CDR3 spans 15 residues. With V trimmed by 0 bases and J by 9 bases, 2 bases remained unmatched.